The clone carrying this T cell receptor beta chain was counted many times. CDR3 regions of TCR beta were amplified from RNA transcripts. Scientists carried out first-round RT-PCR using HTBI primers and then a second-round multiplex PCR. TCRdb recomputed calls from the multiplex PCR reads with MiXCR, one row per CDR3 protein. Of fewer than 350,000 distinct CDR3 sequences in the sample, roughly 16% are singletons; the top ten hold around 12%. Looked up from germline, CDR1 is SGHRS and CDR2 is YFSETQ. V lost 3 bases and J 2 bases, leaving 12 bases between the germline ends. The CDR3 length is 14 residues. These data belong to a study of Graves' ophthalmopathy and Graves' hyperthyroidism.

The chain links TRBV5-1 to TRBJ2-7; tentative D call: TRBD2 (5 bases). The receptor was derived from an adult man with Graves' ophthalmopathy. Material for sequencing was peripheral blood. Written as DNA, the CDR3 is TGCGCCAGCAGCTCAATCTGGGGAGCCTACGAGCAGTACTTC. This translates into CASSSIWGAYEQYF.